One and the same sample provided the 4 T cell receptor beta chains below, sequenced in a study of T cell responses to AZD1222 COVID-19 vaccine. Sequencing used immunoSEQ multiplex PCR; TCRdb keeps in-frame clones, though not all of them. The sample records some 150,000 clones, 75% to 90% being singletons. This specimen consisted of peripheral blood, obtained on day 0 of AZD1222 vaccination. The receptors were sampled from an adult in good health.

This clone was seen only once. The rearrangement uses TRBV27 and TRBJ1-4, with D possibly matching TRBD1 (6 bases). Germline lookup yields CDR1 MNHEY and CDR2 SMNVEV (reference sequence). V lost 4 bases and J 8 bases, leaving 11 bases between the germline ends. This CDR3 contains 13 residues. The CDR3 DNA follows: TGTGCCAGCAGTTCCGGGACAAGGGAAAAACTGTTTTTT. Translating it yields CASSSGTREKLFF.

The CDR3 nucleotides are TGTGCCAGCAGCGGGACAGGGGACTACGAGCAGTACTTC. As protein: CASSGTGDYEQYF. The J gene is TRBJ2-7, the V gene TRBV7-9; 10 nucleotides match TRBD1. This CDR3 has 13 residues. V was clipped by 5 bases and J by 3 bases; unmatched bases: 1. CDR1 and CDR2 (germline): SEHNR, FQNEAQ (reference sequence).

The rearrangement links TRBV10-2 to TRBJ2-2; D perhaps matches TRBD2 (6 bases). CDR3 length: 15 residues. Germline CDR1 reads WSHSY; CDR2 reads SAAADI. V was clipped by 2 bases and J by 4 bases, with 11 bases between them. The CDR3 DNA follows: TGCGCCAGCAGTGAGCCCGGGCGGGGCACCGGGGAGCTGTTTTTT. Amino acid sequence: CASSEPGRGTGELFF.

Here the CDR3 reads CASSEAGHHNEQFF. The CDR3 region has the DNA TGTGCCAGCAGCGAGGCCGGCCACCACAATGAGCAGTTCTTC. This chain connects TRBV11-3 to TRBJ2-1; unclear D gene. Germline V gene data show CDR1 as SGHNT and CDR2 as YENEEA. The V end was cut by 5 bases, the J end by 5 bases, with 13 bases between. The CDR3 sequence is 14 residues long.